Following are 31 T cell receptor beta chains from one sample sequenced in a study of cytomegalovirus exposure and HLA in healthy donors. The assay was immunoSEQ multiplex PCR, and TCRdb's table has in-frame clones only and misses some. The data contain tens of thousands of clones, under 95% of them singletons. Sequences were obtained from PBMCs. The source is a woman under 40 in good health and CMV-seronegative.

The V and J genes are TRBV5-1 and TRBJ2-1, with 10 bases lining up with TRBD1. Germline CDR1 is SGHRS and CDR2 is YFSETQ. This CDR3 has 16 amino acids. V dropped 2 bases and J dropped 3; count of bases not matched to a gene: 5. The CDR3 protein is CASSLGDRGLYNEQFF. Here the CDR3 DNA reads TGCGCCAGCAGCTTAGGAGACAGGGGGCTCTACAATGAGCAGTTCTTC. Together with reference TRBV5-1 and TRBJ2-1, the CDR3 gives the full variable domain: KAGVTQTPRYLIKTRGQQVTLSCSPISGHRSVSWYQQTPGQGLQFLFEYFSETQRNKGNFPGRFSGRQFSNSRSEMNVSTLELGDSALYLCASSLGDRGLYNEQFFGPGTRLTVL.

CDR3 residues: CASSVNRGNTEAFF. The CDR3 DNA is TGTGCCAGCAGTGTTAACAGGGGTAACACTGAAGCTTTCTTT. The chain has TRBV6-1 and TRBJ1-1; TRBD1 matches at 7 bases. The CDR3 loop spans 14 amino acids. Germline V CDR1 and CDR2: MNHNS, SASEGT. J was trimmed by 2 bases and V by 4 bases; bases with no gene match: 4.

This clone was seen a single time. The CDR3 region is CASSYGGQNYEQYF. Written as DNA, the CDR3 is TGTGCCAGCAGTTACGGGGGACAGAACTACGAGCAGTACTTC. J is TRBJ2-7 and V is TRBV6-5, with 7 bases aligning to TRBD1. CDR1 and CDR2 from the germline V gene are MNHEY and SVGAGI. Trimming cost V 2 bases and J 3 bases; bases outside gene matches: 4. The CDR3 totals 14 residues.

The CDR3 bases are TGTGCCAGCAGTGAATGGGGAGCGGACTACGAGCAGTACTTC. Protein: CASSEWGADYEQYF. This sequence joins TRBV25-1 and TRBJ2-7; TRBD2 might be the D (5 bases). CDR1 and CDR2 (germline): MGHDK, SYGVNS. Trimming cost V 1 base and J 3 bases, with 10 bases left between them. This CDR3 region has 14 residues.

The gene calls are TRBV19 and TRBJ1-1, with 7 bases that match TRBD1. The CDR3 sequence is 15 residues long. The junction had 12 bases not matched to a gene; V was cut back by 3 bases and J by 8 bases. CDR1 and CDR2 from the germline V gene are LNHDA and SQIVND (reference sequence). The CDR3 coding sequence is TGTGCCAGTAGTATGATGGCGACAGGGATCCCCGAAGCTTTCTTT. This gives the protein CASSMMATGIPEAFF.

This clone was seen once. V usage is TRBV2 and J usage is TRBJ2-7, with D possibly TRBD1 on 6 matching bases. The CDR3 has 14 amino acids. Per the germline V gene, CDR1 is SNHLY and CDR2 is FYNNEI. V lost 6 bases and J 6 bases, leaving 18 bases between the germline ends. CDR3 nucleotides: TGTGCCAGCAGGATGGAGGTAGGGGGAGTCGAGCAGTACTTC. Its protein product is CASRMEVGGVEQYF.

In DNA, the CDR3 is TGTGCCATCAGCCCGACAGGGTGGAACGAGCAGTACTTC. Protein product: CAISPTGWNEQYF. The chain joins TRBV10-3 to TRBJ2-7, with 7 bases that match TRBD1. Germline CDR1 and CDR2: ENHRY and SYGVKD. With 6 bases clipped from V and 5 bases from J, the junction kept 7 bases outside the gene matches. This CDR3 has 13 amino acids.

The chain carries TRBV5-1 and TRBJ2-1; possible D gene TRBD1, 5 bases. Germline V lookup: CDR1 SGHRS, CDR2 YFSETQ. Trimming left V 3 bases short and J 4 bases short, with 8 bases between. CDR3 length: 13 residues. CDR3: CASSSDTYNEQFF. The CDR3 region has the DNA TGCGCCAGCAGCTCGGACACATACAATGAGCAGTTCTTC.

This clone was detected only once. The gene calls are TRBV18 and TRBJ2-7, with a possible D match to TRBD2 (6 bases). V was shortened by 0 bases and J by 1 base, with 7 bases between the two germline ends. Germline CDR1 reads KGHSH; CDR2 reads LQKENI. The CDR3 extends over 14 amino acids. The CDR3 region is CASSPPGGSYEQYF. The CDR3 DNA follows: TGTGCCAGCTCACCACCTGGGGGGTCCTACGAGCAGTACTTC.

The chain uses TRBV7-3 and TRBJ2-5, with 7 bases aligning to TRBD2. V lost 0 bases, J lost 4 bases, and 17 bases stayed unmatched. CDR1 is SGHTA, CDR2 FQGTGA, per germline. The CDR3 is made up of 19 amino acids. CDR3 nucleotides: TGTGCCAGCAGCTTAACAGATCCCCAAACTAGCGCCGCCCGAGAGACCCAGTACTTC. Translating gives CASSLTDPQTSAARETQYF.

J is TRBJ2-7 and V is TRBV18, with D tentatively TRBD1 (6 bases). The CDR3 contains 16 residues. Trimming removed 0 bases at V and 2 bases at J, with 14 bases between. Germline CDR1 reads KGHSH; CDR2 reads LQKENI. CDR3 nucleotide sequence: TGTGCCAGCTCACCACCGGCCGGGACAAGCGCCTACGAGCAGTACTTC. This sequence encodes CASSPPAGTSAYEQYF.

The chain carries TRBV6-5 and TRBJ2-1; 7 bases fit TRBD2. V lost 0 bases, J lost 4 bases, and 3 bases stayed unmatched. This CDR3 is built from 15 residues. CDR1 is MNHEY, CDR2 SVGAGI, per germline. CDR3 in DNA: TGTGCCAGCAGTTACTCCAGCGGGGATTACAATGAGCAGTTCTTC. Encoded protein: CASSYSSGDYNEQFF.

The chain carries TRBV4-3 and TRBJ1-2; D is unresolved. CDR3 length: 14 amino acids. From germline, CDR1 is LGHNA and CDR2 YSLEER. Trimming cost V 0 bases and J 2 bases, with 7 bases left between them. The CDR3 nucleotides are TGCGCCAGCAGCCAAGAGGCTCAGAACTATGGCTACACCTTC. This translates into CASSQEAQNYGYTF.

This sequence joins TRBV11-3 and TRBJ2-2; D is undetermined. Trimming removed 5 bases from V and 3 bases from J, with 4 bases in between. Germline-derived CDR1 and CDR2 are SGHNT and YENEEA. The CDR3 loop spans 12 amino acids. CDR3 bases: TGTGCCAGCAGCCCGGACACCGGGGAGCTGTTTTTT. This sequence encodes CASSPDTGELFF.

The chain combines TRBV2 with TRBJ2-3, with D perhaps TRBD1 (5 bases). The CDR3 runs to 14 residues. Germline values: CDR1 SNHLY, CDR2 FYNNEI. Trimming left V 7 bases short and J 3 bases short, with 14 bases between. The CDR3 DNA sequence: TGTGCCAGCACTATCCCCCAGGGTACAGATACGCAGTATTTT. Encoded protein: CASTIPQGTDTQYF.

The rearrangement links TRBV7-2 to TRBJ2-5; 9 bases fit TRBD1. This CDR3 has 15 residues. J gave up 4 bases and V 1 base, and 4 bases lay outside the gene matches. Germline V CDR1 and CDR2: SGHTA, FQGNSA. The CDR3 region has the DNA TGTGCCAGCAGCTTAGGGGACAGGGTTCGAGAGACCCAGTACTTC. Protein: CASSLGDRVRETQYF.

The chain couples TRBV18 to TRBJ2-1, with TRBD1 identical over 12 bases. Germline values: CDR1 KGHSH, CDR2 LQKENI. Trimming took 4 bases from V and 8 from J; bases not matched to a gene: 6. This CDR3 has 15 residues. The chain's CDR3 is CASSLGTGGTDEQFF. DNA for the CDR3: TGTGCCAGCTCACTAGGGACAGGGGGCACGGATGAGCAGTTCTTC.

This clone came up a few times. The rearrangement uses TRBV6-5 and TRBJ2-6; D is undetermined. This CDR3 spans 15 amino acids. Trimming removed 2 bases from V and 1 base from J, with 6 bases in between. CDR1 is MNHEY and CDR2 is SVGAGI in the germline V gene. The CDR3 region is CASSYDGSGANVLTF. The DNA of the CDR3 is TGTGCCAGCAGTTACGACGGGTCTGGGGCCAACGTCCTGACTTTC.

This clone was detected a few times. The chain uses TRBV4-1 and TRBJ2-3; D perhaps matches TRBD1 (6 bases). The V gene's germline CDR1 is MGHRA and CDR2 YSYEKL. The CDR3 totals 17 residues. Trimming took off 0 bases at V and 0 bases at J, with 13 bases between the two ends. The CDR3 sequence is CASSQDGTLTSTDTQYF. CDR3 DNA: TGCGCCAGCAGCCAAGATGGGACACTAACCAGCACAGATACGCAGTATTTT.

The chain carries TRBV2 and TRBJ2-7; 8 bases agree with TRBD2. V trimming: 6 bases; J trimming: 4 bases; junction bases outside the gene matches: 11. Germline values: CDR1 SNHLY, CDR2 FYNNEI. The length of the CDR3 is 15 residues. This chain's CDR3 is CASRPGGSGGYEQYF. CDR3 coding DNA: TGTGCCAGCAGGCCGGGAGGGTCTGGTGGGTACGAGCAGTACTTC.

The chain links TRBV9 to TRBJ2-3; TRBD2 aligns across 12 bases. The V gene end was trimmed by 0 bases and the J gene end by 4 bases; junction bases not matched to a gene: 6. CDR1 and CDR2 from the germline V gene are SGDLS and YYNGEE. CDR3 length: 17 residues. CDR3: CASSVGLAGGPADTQYF. CDR3 DNA: TGTGCCAGCAGCGTAGGGCTAGCGGGGGGGCCAGCAGATACGCAGTATTTT.

This sequence joins TRBV11-2 and TRBJ2-1, with 10 nucleotides matching TRBD2. Losses at the gene ends were 7 bases for V and 7 bases for J; bases not matched to a gene: 19. Germline values: CDR1 SGHAT, CDR2 FQNNGV. The CDR3 runs to 18 residues. The CDR3: CASTPLSGRASPWNEQFF. As DNA, the CDR3 is TGTGCCAGCACCCCGTTGAGCGGGAGGGCCAGCCCCTGGAATGAGCAGTTCTTC.

V usage is TRBV7-6 and J usage is TRBJ2-6; 9 bases fit TRBD1. The junction had 0 bases not matched to a gene; V was cut back by 3 bases and J by 0 bases. The CDR3 extends over 16 amino acids. Germline-derived CDR1 and CDR2 are SGHVS and FNYEAQ. CDR3 sequence (DNA): TGTGCCAGCAGCTTGGACAGGGGCTCTGGGGCCAACGTCCTGACTTTC. This codes for CASSLDRGSGANVLTF.

This chain links TRBV5-6 with TRBJ1-5; the D gene is possibly TRBD1 (6 bases). The CDR3 loop spans 15 amino acids. Per the germline V gene, CDR1 is SGHDT and CDR2 is YYEEEE. The V end lost 0 bases, the J end lost 5 bases, and 12 bases lay between the germline ends. The CDR3 loop reads CASSLAGGADQPQHF. CDR3 DNA sequence: TGTGCCAGCAGCTTGGCCGGGGGGGCGGATCAGCCCCAGCATTTT. The full variable domain, with the rest looked up from reference TRBV5-6 and TRBJ1-5, is DAGVTQSPTHLIKTRGQQVTLRCSPKSGHDTVSWYQQALGQGPQFIFQYYEEEERQRGNFPDRFSGHQFPNYSSELNVNALLLGDSALYLCASSLAGGADQPQHFGDGTRLSIL.

This chain joins TRBV10-1 and TRBJ1-2, with 7 positions matching TRBD1. The germline V gene encodes CDR1 WNHNN and CDR2 SYGVQD (reference sequence). Trimming removed 2 bases from V and 3 bases from J; junction bases left unmatched: 3. This CDR3 is built from 14 residues. The DNA for the CDR3 is TGCGCCAGCAGTGAGACCGGGACAGACTATGGCTACACCTTC. This translates into CASSETGTDYGYTF.

This clone was counted a single time. CDR3 bases: TGTGCCAGCAGTGAAGCCGGGGGGGGAGGAAACACCATATATTTT. Protein: CASSEAGGGGNTIYF. This chain uses TRBV2 with TRBJ1-3, with D possibly matching TRBD1 (5 bases). Germline loops: CDR1 SNHLY, CDR2 FYNNEI. This CDR3 contains 15 residues. Trimming took off 0 bases at V and 4 bases at J, with 10 bases between the two ends.

The chain recombines TRBV27 with TRBJ2-5, with TRBD2 matching over 8 bases. This CDR3 is 18 amino acids long. Unmatched junction bases numbered 19, after V lost 7 bases and J lost 3 bases. Germline CDR1 and CDR2: MNHEY and SMNVEV (reference sequence). CDR3 loop: CASKLRFFSGGPKETQYF. CDR3 in DNA: TGTGCCAGCAAGTTAAGGTTTTTTTCGGGAGGGCCTAAAGAGACCCAGTACTTC.

V and J are TRBV4-1 and TRBJ1-2, with D hard to call. Trimming left V 3 bases short and J 0 bases short, with 11 bases between. The CDR3 runs 15 residues. Germline CDR1 reads MGHRA; CDR2 reads YSYEKL. In DNA form, the CDR3 reads TGCGCCAGCAGCCAGGCTGGGCAAACTAACTATGGCTACACCTTC. Residues: CASSQAGQTNYGYTF.

This chain joins TRBV30 and TRBJ1-1; TRBD1 is a possible D gene (5 bases). The ends were cut back, 0 bases at V and 5 bases at J, with 10 bases in the middle. Germline-derived CDR1 and CDR2 are GTSNPN and SVGIG (reference sequence). This CDR3 comprises 13 residues. CDR3 residues: CAWSVRAGTEAFF. The CDR3 nucleotides read TGTGCCTGGAGTGTAAGGGCAGGGACTGAAGCTTTCTTT.

The chain uses TRBV7-9 and TRBJ2-7, with a tentative D call TRBD2 (6 bases). Germline CDR1 reads SEHNR; CDR2 reads FQNEAQ (reference sequence). This CDR3 is 11 amino acids long. V lost 5 bases to trimming and J lost 11 bases, with 13 bases between them. CDR3 nucleotide sequence: TGTGCCAGCAGCCCTGGGACTCATAAGTACTTC. Translated: CASSPGTHKYF.

This chain links TRBV18 with TRBJ2-7, with TRBD2 matching 12 bases. Germline V gene lookup returns CDR1 KGHSH and CDR2 LQKENI. V was clipped by 0 bases and J by 3 bases; unmatched bases: 12. This CDR3 region has 19 residues. The CDR3 DNA is TGTGCCAGCTCACCACCGGGTGGACTAGCGGGGATGAGATTCTACGAGCAGTACTTC. Translated: CASSPPGGLAGMRFYEQYF.